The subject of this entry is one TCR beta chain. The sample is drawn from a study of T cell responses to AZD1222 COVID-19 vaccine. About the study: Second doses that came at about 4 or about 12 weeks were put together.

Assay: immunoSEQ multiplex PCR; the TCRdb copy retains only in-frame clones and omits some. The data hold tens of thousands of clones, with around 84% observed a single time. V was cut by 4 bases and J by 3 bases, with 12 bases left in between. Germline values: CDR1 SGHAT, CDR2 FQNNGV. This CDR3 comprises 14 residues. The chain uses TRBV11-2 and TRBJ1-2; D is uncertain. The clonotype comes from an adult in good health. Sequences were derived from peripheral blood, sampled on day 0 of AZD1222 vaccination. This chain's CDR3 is CASSSSQGHYGYTF. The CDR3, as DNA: TGTGCCAGCAGCTCTTCACAAGGGCACTATGGCTACACCTTC. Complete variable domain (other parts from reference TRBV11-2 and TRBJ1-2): EAGVAQSPRYKIIEKRQSVAFWCNPISGHATLYWYQQILGQGPKLLIQFQNNGVVDDSQLPKDRFSAERLKGVDSTLKIQPAKLEDSAVYLCASSSSQGHYGYTFGSGTRLTVV.